The source of this T cell receptor beta chain is a study of OX40 agonist ivuxolimab in advanced cancers. Looking at the study overall: An anti-OX40 (CD134) antibody with agonistic activity, ivuxolimab, was administered to patients. Whole-study findings and limits: Average numbers of expanded clones were greater in CD8+ T cells than in CD4+. CD4+ and CD8+ blood T cells expanded clonally by week 6 at 0.1 to 3.0 mg/kg.

A word on this clone: Its antigen is unknown.

Generated by immunoSEQ multiplex PCR, the TCRdb table keeps only in-frame clones and is missing some. Of 55,000 to 85,000 clones in the sample, 80% to 95% were seen once. Systemic immunosuppression or autoimmune disease history was grounds to exclude patients. J lost 6 bases, V lost 5 bases, and 17 bases had no gene match. The CDR3 loop spans 17 amino acids. From germline, CDR1 is PRHDT and CDR2 FYEKMQ (reference sequence). This chain connects TRBV13 to TRBJ2-7; 9 bases match TRBD1. The sequence was collected from an adult with an advanced solid tumor such as melanoma, head and neck, liver or kidney cancer. The source was CD4+ or CD8+ T cells sorted from blood, collected in a trial of the OX40 agonist ivuxolimab. In DNA, the CDR3 is TGTGCCAGCAGCCCAGTGGGGACAGGGAGACAATCAGGCGAGCAGTACTTC. This translates into CASSPVGTGRQSGEQYF. Using reference TRBV13 and TRBJ2-7 for the parts outside the CDR3, the full variable domain is AAGVIQSPRHLIKEKRETATLKCYPIPRHDTVYWYQQGPGQDPQFLISFYEKMQSDKGSIPDRFSAQQFSDYHSELNMSSLELGDSALYFCASSPVGTGRQSGEQYFGPGTRLTVT.